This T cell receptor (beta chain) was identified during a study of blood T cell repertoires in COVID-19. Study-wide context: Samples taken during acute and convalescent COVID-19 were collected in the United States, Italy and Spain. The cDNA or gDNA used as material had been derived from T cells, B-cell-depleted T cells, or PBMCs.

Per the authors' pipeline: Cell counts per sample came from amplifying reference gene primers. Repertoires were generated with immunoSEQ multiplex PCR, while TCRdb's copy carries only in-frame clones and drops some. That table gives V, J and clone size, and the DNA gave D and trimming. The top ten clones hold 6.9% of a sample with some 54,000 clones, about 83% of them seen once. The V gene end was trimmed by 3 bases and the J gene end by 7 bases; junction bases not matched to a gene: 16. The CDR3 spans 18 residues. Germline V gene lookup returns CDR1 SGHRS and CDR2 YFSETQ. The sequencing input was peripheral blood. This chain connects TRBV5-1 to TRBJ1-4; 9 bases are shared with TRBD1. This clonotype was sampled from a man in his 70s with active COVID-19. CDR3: CASSWQGFPGQGSEKLFF. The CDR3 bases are TGCGCCAGCAGCTGGCAAGGGTTTCCGGGACAGGGAAGTGAAAAACTGTTTTTT.